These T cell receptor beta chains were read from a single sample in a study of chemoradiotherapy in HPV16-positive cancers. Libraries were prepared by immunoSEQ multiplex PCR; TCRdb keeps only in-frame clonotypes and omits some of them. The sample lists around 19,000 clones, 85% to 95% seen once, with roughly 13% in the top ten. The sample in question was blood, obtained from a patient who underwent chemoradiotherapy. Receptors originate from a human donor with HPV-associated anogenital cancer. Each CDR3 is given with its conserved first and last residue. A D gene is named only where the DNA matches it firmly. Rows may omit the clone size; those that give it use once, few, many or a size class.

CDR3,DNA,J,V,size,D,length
CASSDQGFQETQYF,TGCGCCAGCAGTGACCAGGGGTTTCAAGAGACCCAGTACTTC,TRBJ2-5,TRBV10-1,.,.,14
CASSSMASGGDEQFF,TGCGCCAGCAGCTCAATGGCTAGCGGGGGTGATGAGCAGTTCTTC,TRBJ2-1,TRBV5-1,.,TRBD2,15
CASSSAVAVITDTQYF,TGCGCCAGCAGCTCTGCTGTGGCTGTCATCACAGATACGCAGTATTTT,TRBJ2-3,TRBV5-1,.,.,16
CASSVSLGTGSGNTIYF,TGTGCCAGCAGCGTATCGCTCGGGACAGGGTCCGGAAACACCATATATTTT,TRBJ1-3,TRBV9,once,TRBD1,17
CASSLDRGPNQPQHF,TGTGCCAGCAGTTTAGACAGGGGACCCAATCAGCCCCAGCATTTT,TRBJ1-5,TRBV27,.,TRBD1,15
CASSPDRINTIYF,TGTGCCAGCAGCCCAGACAGGATTAACACCATATATTTT,TRBJ1-3,TRBV7-2,.,.,13
CASPPTSRNTEAFF,TGCGCCAGTCCACCGACCTCACGGAACACTGAAGCTTTCTTT,TRBJ1-1,TRBV5-1,.,.,14
CASGTTGEDTQYF,TGCGCCAGCGGTACAACAGGGGAAGATACGCAGTATTTT,TRBJ2-3,TRBV5-1,.,TRBD1,13
CASSSLGRNTGELFF,TGTGCCAGCAGCTCACTCGGACGGAACACCGGGGAGCTGTTTTTT,TRBJ2-2,TRBV7-6,.,.,15
CASSLGLVQETQYF,TGTGCCAGCAGCTTGGGACTAGTCCAAGAGACCCAGTACTTC,TRBJ2-5,TRBV7-9,.,TRBD2,14
CASSVDTGELFF,TGTGCCAGCAGCGTAGATACCGGGGAGCTGTTTTTT,TRBJ2-2,TRBV9,once,.,12
CASSVREREGYTF,TGTGCCAGCAGTGTAAGGGAAAGGGAAGGCTACACCTTC,TRBJ1-2,TRBV6-1,.,.,13
CAWGGQGTNEKLFF,TGTGCCTGGGGCGGACAGGGAACTAATGAAAAACTGTTTTTT,TRBJ1-4,TRBV30,.,TRBD1,14
CASSDLLEQYF,TGTGCCAGCAGTGACCTACTGGAGCAGTACTTC,TRBJ2-7,TRBV6-1,.,.,11
CASSLGGGGETQYF,TGTGCCAGCAGCTTAGGAGGGGGCGGAGAGACCCAGTACTTC,TRBJ2-5,TRBV7-2,.,TRBD1,14
CASSRGNSPLHF,TGTGCCAGCAGTAGGGGGAATTCACCCCTCCACTTT,TRBJ1-6,TRBV9,.,.,12
CASSLTVPNEKLFF,TGTGCCAGCAGCTTGACGGTACCAAATGAAAAACTGTTTTTT,TRBJ1-4,TRBV7-9,.,.,14
CASKTGGQIGEKLFF,TGTGCCAGCAAAACAGGGGGGCAGATAGGAGAAAAACTGTTTTTT,TRBJ1-4,TRBV6-5,.,TRBD1,15
CASSDDRSYQPQHF,TGTGCCAGCAGTGACGACAGGAGCTATCAGCCCCAGCATTTT,TRBJ1-5,TRBV6-1,.,.,14
CASSSPGTDTQYF,TGTGCCAGCAGTTCTCCGGGCACAGATACGCAGTATTTT,TRBJ2-3,TRBV6-6,once,.,13
CATTRDRAQETQYF,TGTGCCACCACCCGGGACAGGGCGCAAGAGACCCAGTACTTC,TRBJ2-5,TRBV15,.,TRBD1,14
CASSPREGRFTQETQYF,TGTGCCAGCAGCCCCCGTGAGGGGAGGTTTACCCAAGAGACCCAGTACTTC,TRBJ2-5,TRBV9,.,.,17
CASSEIGTEGHSNQPQHF,TGTGCCAGCAGTGAAATCGGGACAGAGGGTCATAGCAATCAGCCCCAGCATTTT,TRBJ1-5,TRBV2,once,TRBD1,18
CASSQVNPGTGYYGYTF,TGTGCCAGCAGCCAAGTCAATCCCGGGACAGGGTACTATGGCTACACCTTC,TRBJ1-2,TRBV4-2,.,TRBD1,17
CASSQVGATTDTQYF,TGCGCCAGCAGCCAAGTCGGGGCGACCACAGATACGCAGTATTTT,TRBJ2-3,TRBV4-1,.,.,15
CSATQSNTEAFF,TGCAGCGCGACTCAGTCGAACACTGAAGCTTTCTTT,TRBJ1-1,TRBV29-1,.,.,12
CASSFFQRSDEQFF,TGTGCCAGCAGCTTCTTTCAGCGATCCGATGAGCAGTTCTTC,TRBJ2-1,TRBV14,once,.,14
CASTEEPGEFGKLFF,TGCGCCAGCACCGAAGAACCAGGGGAGTTCGGCAAACTGTTTTTT,TRBJ1-4,TRBV5-1,.,.,15
CASSSQSGELFF,TGTGCCAGCAGCTCCCAGTCCGGGGAGCTGTTTTTT,TRBJ2-2,TRBV6-6,.,.,12
CSVVGLGGYTF,TGCAGCGTTGTCGGATTAGGCGGCTACACCTTC,TRBJ1-2,TRBV29-1,.,.,11
CASSVAWIAGGGETQYF,TGTGCCAGCAGCGTAGCGTGGATAGCGGGGGGCGGGGAGACCCAGTACTTC,TRBJ2-5,TRBV9,once,TRBD2,17
CASSSNLDEQYF,TGTGCCAGCAGTTCCAACCTCGACGAGCAGTACTTC,TRBJ2-7,TRBV27,.,.,12
CAWSLGTGIYGYTF,TGTGCCTGGAGCCTTGGGACAGGGATCTATGGCTACACCTTC,TRBJ1-2,TRBV30,.,TRBD1,14
CASSTGVQETQYF,TGTGCCAGCAGCACGGGGGTGCAAGAGACCCAGTACTTC,TRBJ2-5,TRBV9,.,.,13
CASSFLGSGTDTQYF,TGCGCCAGCAGCTTTTTGGGTTCTGGCACAGATACGCAGTATTTT,TRBJ2-3,TRBV5-1,.,.,15
CASSSTTQGAREQYF,TGTGCCAGCAGCTCCACCACCCAGGGGGCGCGAGAGCAGTACTTC,TRBJ2-7,TRBV7-9,.,TRBD1,15
CASSSFGLAPDTQYF,TGTGCCAGCAGCTCCTTCGGACTAGCCCCAGATACGCAGTATTTT,TRBJ2-3,TRBV13,.,TRBD2,15
CASSRSVSPHNEQFF,TGTGCCAGCAGCCGTAGCGTCTCCCCCCACAATGAGCAGTTCTTC,TRBJ2-1,TRBV6-5,.,.,15
CASSLSLNTEAFF,TGTGCCAGCAGTTTATCTCTGAACACTGAAGCTTTCTTT,TRBJ1-1,TRBV27,.,.,13
CASTGLYGYTF,TGTGCCAGCACTGGCCTCTATGGCTACACCTTC,TRBJ1-2,TRBV2,.,.,11
CARGQGSGTGELFF,TGTGCCAGGGGTCAGGGAAGCGGCACCGGGGAGCTGTTTTTT,TRBJ2-2,TRBV21-1,.,.,14
CASSLVGGVGGDTQYF,TGTGCCAGCAGCTTAGTAGGCGGGGTTGGGGGAGATACGCAGTATTTT,TRBJ2-3,TRBV7-6,.,.,16
CASSFTGTGGYTF,TGTGCCAGCAGCTTCACAGGGACGGGCGGCTACACCTTC,TRBJ1-2,TRBV7-9,.,.,13
CASSIWGSNQPQHF,TGTGCCAGTAGTATCTGGGGGAGCAATCAGCCCCAGCATTTT,TRBJ1-5,TRBV19,.,.,14
CASSLYPGQVTSEQYF,TGTGCCAGCAGCTTATATCCGGGACAGGTTACTTCCGAGCAGTACTTC,TRBJ2-7,TRBV5-5,.,TRBD1,16
CASRAPVTEAFF,TGTGCCAGCAGGGCACCCGTCACTGAAGCTTTCTTT,TRBJ1-1,TRBV2,.,.,12
CASSLAWGYGYTF,TGTGCCAGCAGTTTAGCCTGGGGCTATGGCTACACCTTC,TRBJ1-2,TRBV28,.,.,13